The 23 T cell receptor beta chains below were found in one sample sequenced in a study of cytomegalovirus exposure and HLA in healthy donors. The repertoire was sequenced with immunoSEQ multiplex PCR; TCRdb's copy has only in-frame clones and lacks some. The sample carries some 66,000 clones, 95% to 98% recorded once. The sequenced sample was PBMCs. The receptors shown here come from a woman aged 18-30 years in good health and CMV-seropositive.

The gene calls are TRBV6-4 and TRBJ2-1; TRBD2 aligns across 8 bases. Germline V lookup: CDR1 MRHNA, CDR2 SNTAGT. After removal of 3 bases from V and 6 bases from J, the junction contained 7 bases not matched to a gene. This CDR3 region has 15 residues. This chain's CDR3 is CASSERAGASNEQFF. In DNA form, the CDR3 reads TGTGCCAGCAGTGAGAGAGCGGGAGCTAGCAATGAGCAGTTCTTC.

The rearrangement links TRBV18 to TRBJ2-7, with D uncertain. V lost 3 bases and J lost 0, with 6 bases in between. The CDR3 loop spans 13 amino acids. In germline, CDR1 is KGHSH, CDR2 LQKENI. The DNA for the CDR3 is TGTGCCAGCTCACCCCCAGACTCCTACGAGCAGTACTTC. It codes for CASSPPDSYEQYF.

The chain couples TRBV11-3 to TRBJ2-1; D possibly corresponds to TRBD2 (6 bases). The CDR3 sequence is 17 residues long. Germline V CDR1 and CDR2: SGHNT, YENEEA. V was clipped by 4 bases and J by 0 bases, with 16 bases between them. The CDR3 sequence is CASSSQRALSSYNEQFF. Written as DNA, the CDR3 is TGTGCCAGCAGCTCCCAGCGGGCGCTCAGCTCCTACAATGAGCAGTTCTTC.

The genes are TRBV6-1 and TRBJ2-4, with TRBD2 identical over 8 bases. CDR3 length equals 16 residues. V lost 2 bases and J lost 7; bases outside the gene matches: 10. Germline assignment: CDR1 MNHNS and CDR2 SASEGT. Here the CDR3 reads CASSESEAGESNIQYF. The CDR3 bases are TGTGCCAGCAGTGAAAGTGAAGCGGGAGAGTCGAACATTCAGTACTTC.

This clone was seen just once. The CDR3 DNA follows: TGTGCCAGCAGCGCGGTGACAGGGGGGAACACTGAAGCTTTCTTT. It is translated as CASSAVTGGNTEAFF. This rearrangement joins TRBV9 to TRBJ1-1, with 9 bases that match TRBD1. The J segment lost 1 base and the V segment lost 3 bases, leaving 4 bases of the junction unmatched. The CDR3 length is 15 residues. Germline V lookup: CDR1 SGDLS, CDR2 YYNGEE.

The V gene is TRBV4-1, the J gene TRBJ2-7, with a possible D match to TRBD2 (6 bases). V lost 0 bases and J lost 3, with 15 bases in between. CDR3 length equals 16 residues. The germline gives CDR1 MGHRA, CDR2 YSYEKL. The CDR3 DNA reads TGCGCCAGCAGCCAAGATGCCGGGACTGGTAACTACGAGCAGTACTTC. It translates to CASSQDAGTGNYEQYF.

The rearrangement uses TRBV7-9 and TRBJ2-6; D remains ambiguous. Deletions cut 3 bases from V and 0 bases from J, with 3 bases between. CDR1 and CDR2 from the germline V gene are SEHNR and FQNEAQ (reference sequence). This CDR3 is 14 amino acids long. The CDR3 DNA reads TGTGCCAGCAGCTTCAACTCTGGGGCCAACGTCCTGACTTTC. Translating gives CASSFNSGANVLTF.

The chain carries TRBV28 and TRBJ1-2; weak D call: TRBD1 (5 bases). The CDR3 has 14 residues. V was trimmed by 3 bases and J by 9 bases, leaving 17 bases between them. Germline V lookup: CDR1 MDHEN, CDR2 SYDVKM. CDR3: CASSFQGQGERYTF. Written as DNA, the CDR3 is TGTGCCAGCAGTTTCCAAGGGCAGGGCGAACGCTACACCTTC.

With respect to this clone: The junction differs from germline at one of its ends, possibly a read error. V is TRBV7-3 and J is TRBJ2-7; D unclear. The CDR3 consists of 9 residues. Germline loops: CDR1 SGHTA, CDR2 FQGTGA. CDR3 protein: CASSYGQYF. In nucleotides, the CDR3 is TGTGCCAGTTCCTACGGGCAGTACTTC.

The genes are TRBV6-5 and TRBJ1-4, with a possible D match to TRBD1 (5 bases). Trimming took off 0 bases at V and 8 bases at J, with 13 bases between the two ends. The CDR3 has 15 residues. Germline assignment: CDR1 MNHEY and CDR2 SVGAGI. The chain's CDR3 is CASSYSPGEGEKLFF. CDR3 coding DNA: TGTGCCAGCAGTTACTCCCCCGGGGAGGGGGAAAAACTGTTTTTT.

The V and J genes are TRBV13 and TRBJ1-5; D is uncertain. Germline-derived CDR1 and CDR2 are PRHDT and FYEKMQ (reference sequence). This CDR3 comprises 15 residues. Between the trimmed V and J ends, which lost 0 bases and 6 bases, there was a span of 12 bases. CDR3: CASSLGVGVGQPQHF. In DNA, the CDR3 is TGTGCCAGCAGCTTAGGGGTCGGGGTGGGTCAGCCCCAGCATTTT.

This clone was recorded only once. This chain connects TRBV7-9 to TRBJ2-3, with 11 bases identical to TRBD2. The CDR3 contains 16 residues. The J segment lost 5 bases and the V segment lost 5 bases, leaving 9 bases of the junction unmatched. Germline V CDR1 and CDR2: SEHNR, FQNEAQ (reference sequence). CDR3 bases: TGTGCCAGCAGCGACGGGACTAGCGGTCCCGAAGATACGCAGTATTTT. Translating gives CASSDGTSGPEDTQYF. Based on the CDR3 plus reference TRBV7-9 and TRBJ2-3, the full variable domain is DTGVSQNPRHKITKRGQNVTFRCDPISEHNRLYWYRQTLGQGPEFLTYFQNEAQLEKSRLLSDRFSAERPKGSFSTLEIQRTEQGDSAMYLCASSDGTSGPEDTQYFGPGTRLTVL.

The V gene is TRBV29-1, the J gene TRBJ1-4; D not certain. CDR3 size: 13 residues. The germline V and J ends were trimmed by 6 bases and 8 bases, with 16 bases remaining between them. Germline lookup yields CDR1 SQVTM and CDR2 ANQGSEA. CDR3 sequence: CSVARLTGEKLFF. CDR3 DNA sequence: TGCAGCGTCGCAAGGTTAACGGGGGAAAAACTGTTTTTT.

This clone was recorded a few times. This rearrangement joins TRBV9 to TRBJ1-5; TRBD1 aligns across 7 bases. CDR1 and CDR2 (germline): SGDLS, YYNGEE. V lost 0 bases, J lost 2 bases, and 2 bases stayed unmatched. This CDR3 has 15 amino acids. CDR3 DNA sequence: TGTGCCAGCAGCGTAGAGGGGGCAGGCAATCAGCCCCAGCATTTT. It yields the protein CASSVEGAGNQPQHF.

The chain combines TRBV18 with TRBJ2-3; unclear D gene. Germline V gene lookup returns CDR1 KGHSH and CDR2 LQKENI. V shed 4 bases and J shed 0 bases, with 8 bases lying between them. This CDR3 is 14 amino acids long. In nucleotides, the CDR3 is TGTGCCAGCTCACGAACCGGGAGCACAGATACGCAGTATTTT. Translated: CASSRTGSTDTQYF.

This chain connects TRBV28 to TRBJ2-3; the match to TRBD2 covers 9 bases. Germline V gives CDR1 MDHEN, CDR2 SYDVKM. This CDR3 has 17 residues. With V trimmed by 5 bases and J by 6 bases, 15 bases remained unmatched. This CDR3 reads CASSRFLAGLLLDTQYF. Written as DNA, the CDR3 is TGTGCCAGCAGTCGCTTCCTAGCGGGACTCTTGTTGGATACGCAGTATTTT.

The chain has TRBV7-9 and TRBJ2-7; D is uncertain. CDR1 is SEHNR, CDR2 FQNEAQ, per germline (reference sequence). The CDR3 is 12 amino acids. Trimming removed 2 bases from V and 3 bases from J, with 5 bases in between. The CDR3 loop is CASSLLVYEQYF. The CDR3 nucleotides are TGTGCCAGCAGCTTACTCGTCTACGAGCAGTACTTC.

This clone occurred a few times. The rearrangement uses TRBV6-4 and TRBJ2-1; TRBD2 matches 7 bases. The CDR3 is 15 residues long. Germline assignment: CDR1 MRHNA and CDR2 SNTAGT. After removal of 4 bases from V and 8 bases from J, the junction contained 11 bases not matched to a gene. The CDR3 loop is CASSVEGGEKDEQFF. As DNA, the CDR3 is TGTGCCAGCAGTGTTGAGGGAGGGGAAAAGGATGAGCAGTTCTTC.

The chain uses TRBV15 and TRBJ2-2; D might be TRBD2 (5 bases). V lost 0 bases to trimming and J lost 1 base, with 12 bases between them. The CDR3 spans 17 residues. The germline gives CDR1 LNHNV, CDR2 YYDKDF (reference sequence). CDR3 region: CATSRERGRLNTGELFF. The CDR3 region has the DNA TGTGCCACCAGCAGAGAACGAGGGAGATTGAACACCGGGGAGCTGTTTTTT.

The chain joins TRBV10-3 to TRBJ1-4; 12 nucleotides line up with TRBD1. V lost 2 bases to trimming and J lost 6 bases; unmatched junction nucleotides: 4. The CDR3 has 16 residues. Per germline, CDR1 ENHRY and CDR2 SYGVKD. The CDR3 spells CAISEPGQGAHEKLFF. The CDR3 coding sequence is TGTGCCATCAGTGAGCCGGGACAGGGGGCACATGAAAAACTGTTTTTT.

The chain carries TRBV27 and TRBJ2-1, with 7 bases identical to TRBD1. The trim removed 5 bases at V and 0 bases at J, leaving 7 bases unmatched. Germline V gene sequence: CDR1 MNHEY, CDR2 SMNVEV (reference sequence). This CDR3 has 16 amino acids. Here the CDR3 reads CASSTGQTSSYNEQFF. The CDR3 nucleotides read TGTGCCAGCAGTACGGGACAGACAAGCTCCTACAATGAGCAGTTCTTC.

This chain joins TRBV10-2 and TRBJ2-4, with a possible D match to TRBD1 (6 bases). Germline values: CDR1 WSHSY, CDR2 SAAADI. Trimming shortened V by 4 bases and J by 12 bases, and 13 bases separated the two germline ends. The CDR3 totals 12 residues. CDR3 residues: CASSGTASYQYF. For the CDR3, the DNA is TGCGCCAGCAGTGGGACAGCCAGCTATCAGTACTTC.

The genes are TRBV10-3 and TRBJ2-6; 9 nucleotides match TRBD1. V shed 4 bases, J shed 1 base, and the junction held 20 bases outside the gene matches. CDR1 and CDR2 from the germline V gene are ENHRY and SYGVKD. The CDR3 covers 22 residues. The chain's CDR3 is CAISAPGTGTLFGESGANVLTF. The CDR3 DNA follows: TGTGCCATCAGTGCCCCCGGGACAGGGACTCTCTTCGGAGAGTCTGGGGCCAACGTCCTGACTTTC.